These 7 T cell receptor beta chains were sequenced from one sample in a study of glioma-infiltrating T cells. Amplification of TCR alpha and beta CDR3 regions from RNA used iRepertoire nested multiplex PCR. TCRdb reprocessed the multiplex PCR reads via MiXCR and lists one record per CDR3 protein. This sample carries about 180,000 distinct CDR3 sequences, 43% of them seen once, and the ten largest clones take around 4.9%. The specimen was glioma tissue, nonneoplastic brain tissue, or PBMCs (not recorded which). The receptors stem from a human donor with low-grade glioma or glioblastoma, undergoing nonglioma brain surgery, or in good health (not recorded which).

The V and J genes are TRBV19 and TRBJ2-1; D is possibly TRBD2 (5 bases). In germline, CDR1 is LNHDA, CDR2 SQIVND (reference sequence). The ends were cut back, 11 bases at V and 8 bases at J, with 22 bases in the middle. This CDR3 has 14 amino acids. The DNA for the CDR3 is TGTGCCTTATATTTTCGCCCCGGGGAAGATGAGCAGTTCTTC. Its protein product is CALYFRPGEDEQFF.

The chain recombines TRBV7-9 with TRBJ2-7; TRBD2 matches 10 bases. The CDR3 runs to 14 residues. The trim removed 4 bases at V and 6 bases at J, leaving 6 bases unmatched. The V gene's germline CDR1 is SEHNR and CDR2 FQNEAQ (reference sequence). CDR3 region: CASSSGLAVSEQYF. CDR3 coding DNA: TGTGCCAGCAGCTCTGGACTAGCGGTGAGCGAGCAGTACTTC.

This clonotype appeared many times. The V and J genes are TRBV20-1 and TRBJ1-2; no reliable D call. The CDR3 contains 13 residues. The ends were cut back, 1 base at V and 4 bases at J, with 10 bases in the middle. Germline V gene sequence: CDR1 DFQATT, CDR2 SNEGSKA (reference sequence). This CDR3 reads CSARAAGFYGYTF. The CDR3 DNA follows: TGCAGTGCTAGAGCCGCAGGCTTCTATGGCTACACCTTC.

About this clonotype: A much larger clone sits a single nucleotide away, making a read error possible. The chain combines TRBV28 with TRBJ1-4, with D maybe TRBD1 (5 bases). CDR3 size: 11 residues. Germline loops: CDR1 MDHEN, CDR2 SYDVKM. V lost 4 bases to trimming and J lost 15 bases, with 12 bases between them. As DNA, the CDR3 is TGTGCCAGCAGTTCACAGGTTACGTTGTTTTTT. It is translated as CASSSQVTLFF.

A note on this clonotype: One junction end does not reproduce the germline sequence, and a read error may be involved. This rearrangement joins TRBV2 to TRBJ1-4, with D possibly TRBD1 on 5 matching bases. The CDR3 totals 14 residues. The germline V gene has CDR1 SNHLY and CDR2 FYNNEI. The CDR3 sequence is CASRPRATSEKLFF. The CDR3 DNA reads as TGTGCCAGCAGACCCAGGGCAACTAGTGAAAAACTGTTTTTT.

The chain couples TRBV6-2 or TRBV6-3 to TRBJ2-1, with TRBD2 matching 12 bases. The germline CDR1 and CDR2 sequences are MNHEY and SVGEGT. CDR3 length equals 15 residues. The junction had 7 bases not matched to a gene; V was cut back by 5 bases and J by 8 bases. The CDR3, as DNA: TGTGCCAGCAGTCCCTTTCTAGCGGGAGGGTATGAGCAGTTCTTC. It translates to CASSPFLAGGYEQFF.

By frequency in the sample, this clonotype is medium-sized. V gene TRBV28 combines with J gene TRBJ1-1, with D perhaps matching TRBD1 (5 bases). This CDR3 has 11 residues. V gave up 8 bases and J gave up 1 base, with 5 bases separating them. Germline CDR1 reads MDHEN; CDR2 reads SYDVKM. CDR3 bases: TGTGCCAGCGGGACGAACACTGAAGCTTTCTTT. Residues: CASGTNTEAFF.